Listed below are T cell receptor beta chains from one sample, sequenced in a study of blood T cells in healthy people across ages. Each CDR3 protein gets one entry after TCRdb re-called the 5' RACE reads with MiXCR. Here the sample spans roughly 1.9 million distinct CDR3 sequences, approximately 39% being singletons. Specimen: blood. These receptors all stem from a human donor in good health. The CDR3 runs from the conserved cysteine through the conserved F or W. The D gene is left open where the match is weak. Clone size is not always given. Where it is, it says once, few, many or a class for expanded clones.

v_gene	d_gene	abundance	j_gene	CDR3aa	CDR3nt
TRBV5-1	.	.	TRBJ2-3	CASYPLIGGKASTDTQYF	TGCGCCAGCTATCCGCTCATTGGGGGAAAAGCTAGCACAGATACGCAGTATTTT
TRBV7-2	.	many	TRBJ1-2	CASSLETPYGYTF	TGTGCCAGCAGCTTAGAAACCCCATATGGCTACACCTTC
TRBV4-3	TRBD1	.	TRBJ1-1	CAGSQGLSWDRGFVEAFF	TGCGCCGGCAGCCAAGGATTAAGTTGGGACAGGGGCTTTGTTGAAGCTTTCTTT
TRBV29-1	.	few	TRBJ1-1	CSVGTIMNTEAFF	TGCAGCGTTGGTACAATCATGAACACTGAAGCTTTCTTT
TRBV24-1	TRBD2	.	TRBJ2-5	CATSDSGTSGGMSWRETQYF	TGTGCCACCAGTGATTCAGGGACTAGCGGGGGTATGAGTTGGAGAGAGACCCAGTACTTC
TRBV6-6	.	few	TRBJ1-5	CASSDPTGINQPQHF	TGTGCCAGCAGCGACCCTACAGGGATCAATCAGCCCCAGCATTTT
TRBV12-3/TRBV12-4	TRBD2	.	TRBJ2-1	CASSTRGGSLLSYNEQFF	TGTGCCAGCAGTACCCGGGGGGGGTCGCTTTTATCCTACAATGAGCAGTTCTTC
TRBV10-3	TRBD2	few	TRBJ2-1	CAISESSGGAVNEQFF	TGTGCCATCAGTGAGTCAAGCGGGGGGGCTGTGAATGAGCAGTTCTTC
TRBV10-3	.	.	TRBJ1-1	CAISDMGSMNTEAFF	TGTGCCATCAGTGACATGGGGAGCATGAACACTGAAGCTTTCTTT
TRBV12-3/TRBV12-4	.	many	TRBJ1-2	CASSPGRTYGYTF	TGCGCCAGCAGCCCTGGGAGGACGTACGGCTACACCTTC
TRBV4-3	TRBD2	.	TRBJ2-2	CASSPYTSGGNTGELFF	TGCGCCAGCAGCCCCTACACTAGCGGGGGGAACACCGGGGAGCTGTTTTTT
TRBV29-1	TRBD1	few	TRBJ1-1	CSAWTGTNTEAFF	TGCAGCGCTTGGACAGGGACAAACACTGAAGCTTTCTTT
TRBV12-3/TRBV12-4	.	.	TRBJ2-7	CASSLEAGLVPGLEQYF	TGTGCCAGCAGTTTAGAGGCCGGTTTAGTTCCCGGCCTCGAGCAGTACTTC
TRBV10-3	.	few	TRBJ2-3	CAISESGAPSDTQYF	TGTGCCATCAGTGAGTCGGGAGCCCCCAGTGATACGCAGTATTTT
TRBV7-2	TRBD2	few	TRBJ2-7	CASSLSGGTAYEQYF	TGTGCCAGCAGCTTATCGGGAGGGACTGCCTACGAGCAGTACTTC
TRBV12-3/TRBV12-4	.	.	TRBJ2-3	CASNHRRDLSTDTQYF	TGTGCCAGCAACCATCGGCGTGACCTTAGCACAGATACGCAGTATTTT
TRBV9	TRBD1	.	TRBJ2-5	CASSVGIDGQGVRAQYF	TGTGCCAGCAGCGTAGGAATTGATGGGCAGGGGGTGAGGGCCCAGTACTTC
TRBV29-1	.	few	TRBJ1-2	CSVDARLTNYGYTF	TGCAGCGTTGATGCCAGACTCACCAACTATGGCTACACCTTC
TRBV5-6	.	few	TRBJ2-1	CASSQAHPSYNEQFF	TGTGCCAGCAGCCAGGCCCATCCCTCCTACAATGAGCAGTTCTTC
TRBV6-2/TRBV6-3	.	few	TRBJ1-1	CASSLLDSLSEAFF	TGTGCCAGCAGTTTACTGGACAGCCTCTCTGAAGCTTTCTTT
TRBV6-6	.	.	TRBJ1-2	CVSSQTYGYTF	TGTGTCAGCAGCCAGACCTATGGCTACACCTTC
TRBV2	TRBD2	.	TRBJ2-7	CASILERGSSYEQYF	TGTGCCAGCATTCTAGAGCGGGGAAGCTCCTACGAGCAGTACTTC
TRBV27	.	few	TRBJ2-4	CASSFLTKNIQYF	TGTGCCAGCAGTTTCCTAACCAAAAACATTCAGTACTTC
TRBV2	.	.	TRBJ1-1	CASTGYELPNTEAFF	TGTGCCAGCACAGGGTATGAACTCCCGAACACTGAAGCTTTCTTT
TRBV14	.	.	TRBJ1-2	CASMQKDDVTGYTF	TGTGCCAGCATGCAGAAGGACGACGTTACTGGCTACACCTTC
TRBV20-1	.	once	TRBJ2-3	CSAGHRQADTQYF	TGCAGTGCTGGTCACCGCCAGGCAGATACGCAGTATTTT
TRBV5-6	.	.	TRBJ2-1	CASSLDASPYNEQFF	TGTGCCAGCAGCTTGGATGCCAGTCCCTACAATGAGCAGTTCTTC
TRBV4-1	TRBD2	few	TRBJ2-1	CASSQYSGGHNEQFF	TGCGCCAGCAGCCAATATAGCGGGGGGCACAATGAGCAGTTCTTC
TRBV29-1	TRBD1	.	TRBJ2-6	CSVDDGTGAWFGANVLTF	TGCAGCGTTGATGATGGGACAGGGGCATGGTTTGGGGCCAACGTCCTGACTTTC
TRBV15	.	.	TRBJ2-1	CATSRDTRASDEQFF	TGTGCCACCAGCAGAGATACCAGGGCCTCGGATGAGCAGTTCTTC
TRBV6-2/TRBV6-3	TRBD1	few	TRBJ1-2	CASSPGTAHGGYTF	TGTGCCAGCAGTCCCGGGACAGCCCATGGAGGCTACACCTTC
TRBV7-6	TRBD1	.	TRBJ2-7	CASSFKQGFPYEQYF	TGTGCCAGCAGTTTCAAACAGGGGTTTCCCTACGAGCAGTACTTC
TRBV20-1	.	.	TRBJ1-2	CSVEQDSYGYTF	TGCAGTGTAGAACAAGACTCCTATGGCTACACCTTC
TRBV7-8	.	few	TRBJ1-6	CASSFRAASSYNSPLHF	TGTGCCAGCAGCTTTCGGGCTGCGAGCTCCTATAATTCACCCCTCCACTTT
TRBV7-2	.	.	TRBJ2-1	CASTYFGGGYNEQFF	TGTGCCAGCACCTACTTTGGAGGGGGCTACAATGAGCAGTTCTTC
TRBV6-2/TRBV6-3	.	.	TRBJ2-7	CASSSLSSPQEQYF	TGTGCCAGCAGCTCTCTCTCGTCCCCCCAGGAGCAGTACTTC
TRBV7-9	.	.	TRBJ2-7	CASSLVEDLLYEQYF	TGTGCCAGCAGCTTAGTGGAGGATCTGCTCTACGAGCAGTACTTC
TRBV12-3/TRBV12-4	TRBD2	.	TRBJ2-3	CASSPKGRGADTQYF	TGTGCCAGCAGTCCGAAAGGGCGGGGGGCAGATACGCAGTATTTT
TRBV28	.	.	TRBJ1-2	CASRGEKGLVRGYTF	TGTGCCAGCAGGGGGGAAAAGGGCTTAGTGCGGGGCTACACCTTC
TRBV20-1	.	.	TRBJ2-7	CSATEGWGPYEQYF	TGCAGTGCTACGGAGGGATGGGGACCTTACGAGCAGTACTTC
TRBV4-2	.	.	TRBJ1-3	CASSQDKEGTGNTIYF	TGTGCCAGCAGCCAAGATAAGGAGGGCACTGGAAACACCATATATTTT
TRBV12-3/TRBV12-4	.	.	TRBJ2-1	CASSLPRTGKGQFF	TGTGCCAGCAGTTTACCAAGAACAGGGAAGGGGCAGTTCTTC
TRBV18	.	few	TRBJ1-1	CASSRQGQPYTEAFF	TGTGCCAGCTCACGTCAAGGACAGCCTTACACTGAAGCTTTCTTT
TRBV4-3	.	few	TRBJ1-1	CASSRMTVNTEAFF	TGCGCCAGCAGCCGGATGACAGTGAACACTGAAGCTTTCTTT
TRBV6-6	.	many	TRBJ2-7	CASSYAGLWEQYF	TGTGCCAGCAGTTACGCAGGGTTGTGGGAGCAGTACTTC
TRBV9	.	.	TRBJ2-1	CASSVGPPSGNEQFF	TGTGCCAGCAGCGTAGGTCCCCCTTCCGGGAATGAGCAGTTCTTC